This TCR beta chain was recorded in a study of T cells in localized non-small cell lung cancer. Findings and caveats of the study: When the top 100 tumor clones were examined, a median approximately 54 of them also appeared in the adjacent lung, which was paired and uninvolved.

The germline gives CDR1 MNHNS, CDR2 SASEGT. The CDR3 loop spans 15 amino acids. Method: immunoSEQ multiplex PCR; TCRdb's copy keeps in-frame clones and lacks some. The sample has approximately 24,000 clones, around 90% seen once. Points on this clone: Its antigen is still unknown.

The chain couples TRBV6-1 to TRBJ2-5; D not certain. The J call may be mistaken, given a closer DNA end match to TRBJ2-7. Sequenced here: peripheral blood, sampled before any cancer treatment. This receptor was obtained from a man aged 40 to 69 with stage I squamous cell lung carcinoma. CDR3 bases: TGTGCCAGCAGTGAGGGAATGCAGAGCTCCTACGAGCAGTACTTC. It is translated as CASSEGMQSSYEQYF.